Listed below are T cell receptor beta chains from one sample, sequenced in a study of blood T cell repertoires in COVID-19. The protocol was immunoSEQ multiplex PCR, while the TCRdb copy is restricted to in-frame clones and leaves out a portion. The data show 45,000 to 55,000 clones, with around 90% seen just once and 3% to 3.5% held by the top ten. Source material: peripheral blood. These receptors were obtained from a human donor in a cohort sampled during active COVID-19. The CDR3 runs from the conserved cysteine through the conserved F or W. A D gene is named only where the DNA matches it firmly. Size is omitted from some rows. Given values are once, few, many or a class for expanded clones.

cdr3_length: 13
v_call: TRBV6-5
clone_size: .
j_call: TRBJ2-6
d_call: .
cdr3_nt: TGTGCCAGCAGTATATCTGGGGCCAACGTCCTGACTTTC
cdr3_aa: CASSISGANVLTF

cdr3_length: 14
v_call: TRBV27
clone_size: .
j_call: TRBJ2-5
d_call: .
cdr3_nt: TGTGCCAGCACTAGGACTGGATCAAAAGAGACCCAGTACTTC
cdr3_aa: CASTRTGSKETQYF

cdr3_length: 14
v_call: TRBV20-1
clone_size: .
j_call: TRBJ1-3
d_call: .
cdr3_nt: TGCAGTGCTAGTTCCGGGGGTAGGGGAAACACCATATATTTT
cdr3_aa: CSASSGGRGNTIYF

cdr3_length: 17
v_call: TRBV3-1/TRBV3-2
clone_size: once
j_call: TRBJ2-5
d_call: TRBD1
cdr3_nt: TGTGCCAGCAGCCAAGATGTACTGGGACAGAGTAAAGAGACCCAGTACTTC
cdr3_aa: CASSQDVLGQSKETQYF

cdr3_length: 13
v_call: TRBV7-2
clone_size: .
j_call: TRBJ2-5
d_call: .
cdr3_nt: TGTGCCAGCAGCCCCCTGAGGGGGGAGACCCAGTACTTC
cdr3_aa: CASSPLRGETQYF

cdr3_length: 16
v_call: TRBV18
clone_size: .
j_call: TRBJ2-2
d_call: .
cdr3_nt: TGTGCCAGCTCACCACTTGTCACTTCGAACACCGGGGAGCTGTTTTTT
cdr3_aa: CASSPLVTSNTGELFF

cdr3_length: 13
v_call: TRBV12-3/TRBV12-4
clone_size: once
j_call: TRBJ1-2
d_call: .
cdr3_nt: TGTGCCAGCAGTTCGGACAGTCACGGACTTTGGCGTTTC
cdr3_aa: CASSSDSHGLWRF

cdr3_length: 16
v_call: TRBV19
clone_size: .
j_call: TRBJ2-1
d_call: .
cdr3_nt: TGTGCCAGTAGTATAGACGCAGGGGCTATCTACAATGAGCAGTTCTTC
cdr3_aa: CASSIDAGAIYNEQFF

cdr3_length: 14
v_call: TRBV6-1
clone_size: once
j_call: TRBJ2-5
d_call: .
cdr3_nt: TGTGCCAGCAGTGAATATCGGGGTCAGGAGACCCAGTACTTC
cdr3_aa: CASSEYRGQETQYF

cdr3_length: 14
v_call: TRBV18
clone_size: .
j_call: TRBJ1-6
d_call: .
cdr3_nt: TGTGCCAGCTCATCCCAGGAGGGGAATTCACCCCTCCACTTT
cdr3_aa: CASSSQEGNSPLHF

cdr3_length: 13
v_call: TRBV11-3
clone_size: .
j_call: TRBJ2-2
d_call: .
cdr3_nt: TGTGCCAGCAGCCAGGGCGGAACCGGGGAGCTGTTTTTT
cdr3_aa: CASSQGGTGELFF

cdr3_length: 14
v_call: TRBV19
clone_size: .
j_call: TRBJ1-4
d_call: .
cdr3_nt: TGTGCCAGTAGTATTAACAGCCCTAATGAAAAACTGTTTTTT
cdr3_aa: CASSINSPNEKLFF

cdr3_length: 16
v_call: TRBV13
clone_size: .
j_call: TRBJ1-1
d_call: TRBD1
cdr3_nt: TGTGCCAGCAGCGAGACAGGGTTTAAGTTGCGCACTGAAGCTTTCTTT
cdr3_aa: CASSETGFKLRTEAFF

cdr3_length: 14
v_call: TRBV14
clone_size: .
j_call: TRBJ2-7
d_call: TRBD1
cdr3_nt: TGTGCCAGCAGCCAAGGGACAGGGGCGCACGAGCAGTACTTC
cdr3_aa: CASSQGTGAHEQYF

cdr3_length: 14
v_call: TRBV6-2/TRBV6-3
clone_size: .
j_call: TRBJ2-2
d_call: .
cdr3_nt: TGTGCCAGCAGCCTTAGCGGCCGGGGAGGGGAGCTGTTTTTT
cdr3_aa: CASSLSGRGGELFF

cdr3_length: 15
v_call: TRBV6-5
clone_size: .
j_call: TRBJ2-3
d_call: .
cdr3_nt: TGTGCCAGCAGCCTTAGCGGCCTCAGCACAGATACGCAGTATTTT
cdr3_aa: CASSLSGLSTDTQYF

cdr3_length: 13
v_call: TRBV10-1
clone_size: .
j_call: TRBJ1-5
d_call: .
cdr3_nt: TGCGCCAGCAGTGGGCTTAGCAATCAGCCCCAGCATTTT
cdr3_aa: CASSGLSNQPQHF

cdr3_length: 16
v_call: TRBV19
clone_size: .
j_call: TRBJ1-6
d_call: .
cdr3_nt: TGTGCCAGTAGTACCCTCGGACAGACTTATAATTCACCCCTCCACTTT
cdr3_aa: CASSTLGQTYNSPLHF

cdr3_length: 14
v_call: TRBV6-5
clone_size: .
j_call: TRBJ2-3
d_call: .
cdr3_nt: TGTGCCAGCAGCCTAAGCCCCCTCACAGATACGCAGTATTTT
cdr3_aa: CASSLSPLTDTQYF

cdr3_length: 14
v_call: TRBV19
clone_size: .
j_call: TRBJ2-7
d_call: .
cdr3_nt: TGTGCCAGCAGTCCTGGAGGGCAGTTCCACGAGCAGTACTTC
cdr3_aa: CASSPGGQFHEQYF

cdr3_length: 15
v_call: TRBV7-9
clone_size: .
j_call: TRBJ2-1
d_call: .
cdr3_nt: TGTGCCAGCAGCTTAGGGTTTTCGGGTTACAATGAGCAGTTCTTC
cdr3_aa: CASSLGFSGYNEQFF

cdr3_length: 12
v_call: TRBV30
clone_size: .
j_call: TRBJ1-2
d_call: .
cdr3_nt: TGTGCCTGGAGTCAGGGAAACTATGGCTACACCTTC
cdr3_aa: CAWSQGNYGYTF

cdr3_length: 14
v_call: TRBV7-2
clone_size: .
j_call: TRBJ2-3
d_call: .
cdr3_nt: TGTGCCAGCAGCCTGGATCAGGGCACAGATACGCAGTATTTT
cdr3_aa: CASSLDQGTDTQYF

cdr3_length: 15
v_call: TRBV19
clone_size: .
j_call: TRBJ2-2
d_call: .
cdr3_nt: TGTGCCAGTAGTATTCTCGGAGCGAACACCGGGGAGCTGTTTTTT
cdr3_aa: CASSILGANTGELFF

cdr3_length: 15
v_call: TRBV2
clone_size: .
j_call: TRBJ2-3
d_call: .
cdr3_nt: TGTGCCAGCAGCAAGGCGGCGGGGAGCACAGATACGCAGTATTTT
cdr3_aa: CASSKAAGSTDTQYF

cdr3_length: 17
v_call: TRBV19
clone_size: .
j_call: TRBJ1-3
d_call: .
cdr3_nt: TGTGCCAGTACCTTACGACAGTCCCCCATGGCTGGAAACACCATATATTTT
cdr3_aa: CASTLRQSPMAGNTIYF

cdr3_length: 13
v_call: TRBV6-2/TRBV6-3
clone_size: .
j_call: TRBJ1-2
d_call: .
cdr3_nt: TGTGCCAGCAGTGGACAGCTTAACTATGGCTACACCTTC
cdr3_aa: CASSGQLNYGYTF

cdr3_length: 15
v_call: TRBV11-2
clone_size: .
j_call: TRBJ2-6
d_call: .
cdr3_nt: TGTGCCAGCAGACATAGGAGCTCTGGGGCCAACGTCCTGACTTTC
cdr3_aa: CASRHRSSGANVLTF

cdr3_length: 12
v_call: TRBV11-2
clone_size: .
j_call: TRBJ2-3
d_call: TRBD1
cdr3_nt: TGTGCCAGCAGCCCCTCGGGACAGGGTCAGTATTTT
cdr3_aa: CASSPSGQGQYF